The 18 T cell receptor beta chains presented below share a single source sample, sequenced in a study of shared clonotypes between healthy human individuals. Repertoires were generated with immunoSEQ multiplex PCR, while TCRdb's copy carries only in-frame clones and drops some. The sample yields approximately 1.5 million clones, roughly 98.5% seen once. Sequenced input: naive CD4+ T cells sorted from blood. The sample's subset: CD45RA+ positively selected. These TCRs come from a man aged 25-40 years in good health.

The chain is built from TRBV5-1 and TRBJ2-5; 10 bases fit TRBD1. Germline CDR1 is SGHRS and CDR2 is YFSETQ. Trimming removed 4 bases from V and 3 bases from J; junction bases left unmatched: 6. This CDR3 has 15 amino acids. The CDR3 loop reads CASSGTGTGEETQYF. CDR3 nucleotide sequence: TGCGCCAGCAGCGGCACGGGGACAGGGGAAGAGACCCAGTACTTC.

V and J are TRBV30 and TRBJ2-2; D ambiguous. Trimming removed 0 bases at V and 4 bases at J, with 9 bases between. CDR3 size: 14 residues. CDR1 is GTSNPN, CDR2 SVGIG, per germline (reference sequence). CDR3 amino acids: CAWSVNYFTGELFF. In DNA form, the CDR3 reads TGTGCCTGGAGTGTAAACTATTTCACCGGGGAGCTGTTTTTT.

The chain combines TRBV6-4 with TRBJ2-1; 11 positions agree with TRBD2. V shed 6 bases, J shed 4 bases, and the junction held 5 bases outside the gene matches. The CDR3 loop spans 15 amino acids. The germline gives CDR1 MRHNA, CDR2 SNTAGT. CDR3 sequence reads: CASSATSGGYNEQFF. CDR3 bases: TGTGCCAGCAGCGCAACTAGCGGGGGATACAATGAGCAGTTCTTC.

V is TRBV7-8 and J is TRBJ2-7, with 8 nucleotides matching TRBD1. In germline, CDR1 is SGHVS, CDR2 FQNEAQ. The CDR3 extends over 16 amino acids. Trimming removed 5 bases from V and 2 bases from J; junction bases left unmatched: 11. As DNA, the CDR3 is TGTGCCAGCAGCAACCAGGACAGGGTGCTGGCCTACGAGCAGTACTTC. Its protein is CASSNQDRVLAYEQYF.

The V and J genes are TRBV7-9 and TRBJ1-4; D possibly corresponds to TRBD1 (5 bases). Germline V gene sequence: CDR1 SEHNR, CDR2 FQNEAQ (reference sequence). Trimming took off 7 bases at V and 8 bases at J, with 14 bases between the two ends. The CDR3 runs to 13 residues. The CDR3 protein is CASKQGVGEKLFF. The CDR3 nucleotides read TGTGCCAGCAAGCAGGGAGTTGGGGAAAAACTGTTTTTT.

The chain recombines TRBV27 with TRBJ2-7, with a possible D match to TRBD1 (6 bases). V was trimmed by 1 base and J by 2 bases, leaving 15 bases between them. Looked up from germline, CDR1 is MNHEY and CDR2 is SMNVEV (reference sequence). CDR3 size: 16 residues. This chain's CDR3 is CASSLWFQGKPYEQYF. The CDR3 coding sequence is TGTGCCAGCAGTTTATGGTTTCAGGGGAAGCCCTACGAGCAGTACTTC.

The rearrangement joins TRBV20-1 to TRBJ2-7, with no clear D. CDR3 size: 11 residues. Germline loops: CDR1 DFQATT, CDR2 SNEGSKA (reference sequence). Trimming removed 0 bases at V and 5 bases at J, with 5 bases between. CDR3 nucleotide sequence: TGCAGTGCTAGAGATGTGGACGAGCAGTACTTC. As protein: CSARDVDEQYF.

The chain combines TRBV14 with TRBJ1-2, with 7 nucleotides matching TRBD1. CDR1 is SGHDN and CDR2 is FVKESK in the germline V gene. The V segment lost 2 bases and the J segment 2 bases; nucleotides outside the gene matches: 5. This CDR3 spans 15 amino acids. CDR3 residues: CASSQLTGVNYGYTF. As DNA, the CDR3 is TGTGCCAGCAGCCAACTCACAGGGGTGAACTATGGCTACACCTTC.

This rearrangement joins TRBV5-8 to TRBJ2-7; 13 bases map to TRBD2. J gave up 7 bases and V 2 bases, and 6 bases lay outside the gene matches. Germline CDR1 and CDR2: SGHTS and YDEGEE. The CDR3 covers 15 residues. CDR3 DNA sequence: TGTGCCAGCAGCTTACTAGCGGGAGGGCCGGGAGAGCAGTACTTC. Protein sequence: CASSLLAGGPGEQYF.

This chain links TRBV28 with TRBJ2-7; 7 nucleotides agree with TRBD2. Looked up from germline, CDR1 is MDHEN and CDR2 is SYDVKM. With 0 bases clipped from V and 2 bases from J, the junction kept 13 bases outside the gene matches. This CDR3 region has 18 residues. This chain's CDR3 is CASSLWGRAGSETYEQYF. DNA for the CDR3: TGTGCCAGCAGTTTATGGGGAAGAGCGGGAAGTGAAACCTACGAGCAGTACTTC.

In this sample, this clone turned up once. V usage is TRBV10-2 and J usage is TRBJ1-2, with unresolved D. CDR3 size: 14 residues. CDR1 is WSHSY and CDR2 is SAAADI in the germline V gene. Trimming removed 0 bases at V and 0 bases at J, with 5 bases between. In DNA, the CDR3 is TGCGCCAGCAGTGAGTCCGCCGCTAACTATGGCTACACCTTC. This translates into CASSESAANYGYTF.

This chain joins TRBV27 and TRBJ2-7; D gene uncertain. V lost 5 bases and J lost 5, with 13 bases in between. CDR3 size: 13 residues. Germline V CDR1 and CDR2: MNHEY, SMNVEV (reference sequence). CDR3: CASSQQEMDEQYF. CDR3 coding DNA: TGTGCCAGCAGTCAGCAGGAAATGGACGAGCAGTACTTC.

This clone was seen just once. The J gene is TRBJ2-3, the V gene TRBV10-3; 9 nucleotides agree with TRBD1. CDR1 is ENHRY, CDR2 SYGVKD, per germline. Trimming at V came to 9 bases and at J to 0 bases, leaving 7 bases not matched to a gene. CDR3 length equals 15 residues. The CDR3 DNA reads TGTGCCATGGGACAGGGAAGCGGGAGCACAGATACGCAGTATTTT. Protein sequence: CAMGQGSGSTDTQYF.

The chain employs TRBV2 and TRBJ1-2, with 9 bases matching TRBD1. Looked up from germline, CDR1 is SNHLY and CDR2 is FYNNEI. The length of the CDR3 is 14 residues. V gave up 3 bases and J gave up 6 bases; unmatched junction bases: 5. The CDR3 nucleotides are TGTGCCAGCAGTGAGTTGGGGACAGGGAATGGCTACACCTTC. As protein: CASSELGTGNGYTF. Complete variable domain (other parts from reference TRBV2 and TRBJ1-2): EPEVTQTPSHQVTQMGQEVILRCVPISNHLYFYWYRQILGQKVEFLVSFYNNEISEKSEIFDDQFSVERPDGSNFTLKIRSTKLEDSAMYFCASSELGTGNGYTFGSGTRLTVV.

The V gene is TRBV28, the J gene TRBJ2-7; D gene unclear. The CDR3 loop spans 12 amino acids. The ends were cut back, 5 bases at V and 6 bases at J, with 11 bases in the middle. Germline CDR1 is MDHEN and CDR2 is SYDVKM. The CDR3 region is CASSPLGSEQYF. For the CDR3, the DNA is TGTGCCAGCAGTCCTCTTGGTTCCGAGCAGTACTTC.

This clone showed up just once. V and J are TRBV21-1 and TRBJ2-2; TRBD1 is the table's D call, not checked against the DNA. TRBV21-1 counts as a pseudogene. This CDR3 is built from 19 residues. CDR3 region: CASSKVKGQGPTNTGELFF. CDR3 in DNA: TGTGCCAGCAGCAAAGTGAAGGGACAGGGACCCACGAACACCGGGGAGCTGTTTTTT.

This clone was observed a single time. This chain joins TRBV7-2 and TRBJ2-1; 8 positions agree with TRBD2. Germline assignment: CDR1 SGHTA and CDR2 FQGNSA. The length of the CDR3 is 15 residues. V lost 3 bases, J lost 7 bases, and 8 bases stayed unmatched. CDR3 coding DNA: TGTGCCAGCAGCTTTACGGGAGGGCCGGAAAATGAGCAGTTCTTC. This translates into CASSFTGGPENEQFF.

Notes on this clone: Within the sample, other DNA sequences also encode this same CDR3. J is TRBJ2-2 and V is TRBV5-1, with TRBD2 as a possible D gene (5 bases). The ends were cut back, 0 bases at V and 0 bases at J, with 9 bases in the middle. Germline-derived CDR1 and CDR2 are SGHRS and YFSETQ. This CDR3 comprises 16 residues. CDR3 bases: TGCGCCAGCAGCTTGGGGCTCGGGGCGAACACCGGGGAGCTGTTTTTT. This encodes CASSLGLGANTGELFF.